Given below is one T cell receptor beta chain in context. Its antigen is currently unknown. This sample stems from a study of cytomegalovirus exposure and HLA in healthy donors. Overall study results and limits: As a later analysis revealed, most CMV-associated TCR beta chains appeared HLA-restricted. Earlier results showed most TCR beta V segments being productive about 87% or about 30% of the time.

Both 60 Vbeta primers and 13 Jbeta primers went into the PCR. Data came from immunoSEQ multiplex PCR; TCRdb stores just in-frame clones and leaves some out. Found here are approximately 200,000 clones, 70% to 75% of them singletons; the top ten hold approximately 5%. CDR3 size: 15 residues. Germline loops: CDR1 SGDLS, CDR2 YYNGEE. V shed 0 bases and J 1 base; nucleotides not matched to a gene: 1. Input material: PBMCs. The sequence was collected from a man aged 25 to 45 in good health and CMV-seropositive. The chain combines TRBV9 with TRBJ2-3; TRBD2 matches 8 bases. As DNA, the CDR3 is TGTGCCAGCAGCGTAGGAGCGGGGGGCACAGATACGCAGTATTTT. Translated, it gives CASSVGAGGTDTQYF.